The T cell receptor beta chain described here comes from a study of PD-L1 blockade in urothelial cancer. Study-level information: Blood analysis was done at 3 weeks (second dose) and 6 weeks after treatment began. Blood samples contained a median about 130,000 T cells.

Indicated time point: peripheral blood 6 weeks after treatment start. The protocol was immunoSEQ multiplex PCR, while the TCRdb copy is restricted to in-frame clones and leaves out a portion. The table has about 120,000 clones, 80% to 90% seen once. This clone was detected only a few times. Sequencing used PBMCs, obtained around atezolizumab (anti-PD-L1) treatment. This TCR derives from a man in his sixties with urothelial cancer.

For the CDR3, the DNA is TGTGCCAGCAGCGTTGCAGGGGGCGAAAAACTGTTTTTT. Protein: CASSVAGGEKLFF. The chain recombines TRBV7-3 with TRBJ1-4; the match to TRBD1 covers 8 bases. Germline V gene lookup returns CDR1 SGHTA and CDR2 FQGTGA. The CDR3 loop spans 13 amino acids. V was pared by 5 bases and J by 8 bases, with 4 bases of the junction left unmatched.